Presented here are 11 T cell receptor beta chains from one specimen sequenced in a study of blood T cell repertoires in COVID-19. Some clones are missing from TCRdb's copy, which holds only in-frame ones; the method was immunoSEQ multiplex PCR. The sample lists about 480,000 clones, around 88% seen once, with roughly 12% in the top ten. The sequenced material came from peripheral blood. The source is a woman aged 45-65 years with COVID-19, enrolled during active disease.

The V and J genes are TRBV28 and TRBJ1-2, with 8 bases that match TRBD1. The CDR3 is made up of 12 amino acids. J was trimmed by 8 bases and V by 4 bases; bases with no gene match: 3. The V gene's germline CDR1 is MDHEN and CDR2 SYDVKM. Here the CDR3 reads CASSSGGKGYTF. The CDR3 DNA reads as TGTGCCAGCAGTTCAGGGGGCAAAGGCTACACCTTC.

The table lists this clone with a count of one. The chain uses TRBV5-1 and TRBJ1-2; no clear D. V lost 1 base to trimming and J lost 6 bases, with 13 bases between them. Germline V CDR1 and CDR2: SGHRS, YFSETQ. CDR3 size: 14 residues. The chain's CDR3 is CASSLSRGVDGYTF. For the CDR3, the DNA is TGCGCCAGCAGCTTGAGTCGGGGAGTAGATGGCTACACCTTC.

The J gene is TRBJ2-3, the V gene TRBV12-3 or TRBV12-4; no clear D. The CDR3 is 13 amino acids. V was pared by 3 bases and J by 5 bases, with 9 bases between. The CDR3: CASSLEIRDTQYF. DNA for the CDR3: TGTGCCAGCAGTTTGGAGATCCGAGATACGCAGTATTTT.

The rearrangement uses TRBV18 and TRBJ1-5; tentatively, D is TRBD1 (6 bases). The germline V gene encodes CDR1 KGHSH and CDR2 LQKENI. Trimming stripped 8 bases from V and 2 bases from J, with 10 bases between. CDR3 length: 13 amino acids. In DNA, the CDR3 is TGTGCCAGCCAGGGGAATCGCAATCAGCCCCAGCATTTT. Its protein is CASQGNRNQPQHF.

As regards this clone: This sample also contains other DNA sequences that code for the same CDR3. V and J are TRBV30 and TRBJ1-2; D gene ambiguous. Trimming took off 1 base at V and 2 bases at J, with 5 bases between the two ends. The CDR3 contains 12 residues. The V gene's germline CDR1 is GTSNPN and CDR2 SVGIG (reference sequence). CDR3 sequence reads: CAWSGGNYGYTF. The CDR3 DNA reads TGTGCCTGGAGTGGCGGCAACTATGGCTACACCTTC.

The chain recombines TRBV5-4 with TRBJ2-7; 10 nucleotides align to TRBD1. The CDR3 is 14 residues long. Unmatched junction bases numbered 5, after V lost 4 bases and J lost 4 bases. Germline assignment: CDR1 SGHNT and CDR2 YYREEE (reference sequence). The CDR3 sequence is CASSRDRGWYEQYF. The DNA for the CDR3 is TGTGCCAGCAGCCGGGACAGGGGTTGGTACGAGCAGTACTTC.

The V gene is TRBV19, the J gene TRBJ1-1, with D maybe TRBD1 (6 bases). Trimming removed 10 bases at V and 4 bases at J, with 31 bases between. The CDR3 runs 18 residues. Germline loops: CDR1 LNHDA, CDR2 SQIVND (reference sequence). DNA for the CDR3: TGTGCCACCCTACAGAACTGGGACATCAGGAAAATTGCCACTGAAGCTTTCTTT. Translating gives CATLQNWDIRKIATEAFF.

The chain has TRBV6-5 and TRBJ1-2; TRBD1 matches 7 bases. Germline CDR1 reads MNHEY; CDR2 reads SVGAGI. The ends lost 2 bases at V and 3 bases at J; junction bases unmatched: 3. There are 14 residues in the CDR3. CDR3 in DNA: TGTGCCAGCAGTTACAGACAGGGCGACTATGGCTACACCTTC. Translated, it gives CASSYRQGDYGYTF.

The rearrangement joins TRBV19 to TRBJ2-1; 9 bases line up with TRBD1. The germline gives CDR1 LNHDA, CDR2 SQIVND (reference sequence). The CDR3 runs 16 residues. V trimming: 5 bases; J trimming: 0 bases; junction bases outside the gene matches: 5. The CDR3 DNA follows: TGTGCCAGTAGTCCCAGGGACAGGGCCTCCTACAATGAGCAGTTCTTC. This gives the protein CASSPRDRASYNEQFF.

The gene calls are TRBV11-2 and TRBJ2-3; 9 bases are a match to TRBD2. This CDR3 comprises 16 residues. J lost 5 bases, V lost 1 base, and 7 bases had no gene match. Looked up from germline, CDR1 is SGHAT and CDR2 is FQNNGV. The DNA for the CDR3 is TGTGCCAGCAGCTTAGTTAAGGCGGGGGGGCTAGATACGCAGTATTTT. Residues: CASSLVKAGGLDTQYF.

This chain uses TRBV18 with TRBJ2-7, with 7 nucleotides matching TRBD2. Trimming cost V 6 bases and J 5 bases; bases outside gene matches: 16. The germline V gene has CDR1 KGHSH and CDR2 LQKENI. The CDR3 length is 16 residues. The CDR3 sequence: CASSQDSSGPAHEQYF. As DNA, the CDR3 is TGTGCCAGCTCCCAAGACTCTAGCGGCCCGGCCCACGAGCAGTACTTC.